This paragraph reports one T cell receptor (beta chain). What it recognizes is unknown. These data originate in a study of shared clonotypes between healthy human individuals. The study, taken as a whole, reports: A limitation of the genetic and exposure-history diversity represented arose from few donors.

Sequenced by immunoSEQ multiplex PCR; TCRdb stores in-frame clones only, minus some. The table lists over 1.5 million clones, nearly 99% of them singletons. V gave up 6 bases and J gave up 2 bases; unmatched junction bases: 7. The CDR3 has 14 amino acids. The germline gives CDR1 SGHAT, CDR2 FQNNGV. The TCR comes from a man aged 25-45 years in good health. This chain connects TRBV11-2 to TRBJ2-7; TRBD1 matches 7 bases. The sample was naive CD4+ T cells sorted from blood. Subset: CD45RA+ positively selected. The CDR3 DNA sequence: TGTGCCAGCAGAAATCCGGGACAGACCTACGAGCAGTACTTC. Amino acid sequence: CASRNPGQTYEQYF.